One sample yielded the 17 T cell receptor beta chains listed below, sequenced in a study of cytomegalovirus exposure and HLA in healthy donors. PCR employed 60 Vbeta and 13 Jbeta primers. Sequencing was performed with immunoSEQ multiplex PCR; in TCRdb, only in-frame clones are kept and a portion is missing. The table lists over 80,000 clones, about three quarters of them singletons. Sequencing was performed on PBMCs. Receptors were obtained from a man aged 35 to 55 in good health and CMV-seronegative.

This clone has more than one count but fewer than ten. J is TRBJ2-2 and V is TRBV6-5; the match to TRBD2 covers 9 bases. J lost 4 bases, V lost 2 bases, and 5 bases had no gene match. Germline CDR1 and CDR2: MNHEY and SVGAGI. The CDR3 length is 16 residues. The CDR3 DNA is TGTGCCAGCAGTTACAGCGGGGGGCCGGGCACCGGGGAGCTGTTTTTT. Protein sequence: CASSYSGGPGTGELFF.

The CDR3 DNA is TGTGCCAGCAGTTACTTTTTGGGGGCGGGCACAGATACGCAGTATTTT. This encodes CASSYFLGAGTDTQYF. This chain joins TRBV6-5 and TRBJ2-3; D is perhaps TRBD1 (6 bases). This CDR3 region has 16 residues. V shed 1 base and J shed 1 base, with 12 bases lying between them. From germline, CDR1 is MNHEY and CDR2 SVGAGI.

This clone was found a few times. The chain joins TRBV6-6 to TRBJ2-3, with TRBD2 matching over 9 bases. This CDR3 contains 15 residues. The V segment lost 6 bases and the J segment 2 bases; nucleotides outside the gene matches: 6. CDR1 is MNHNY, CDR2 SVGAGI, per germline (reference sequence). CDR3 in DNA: TGTGCCAGCAGGGCTAGCGGGGACGTCACAGATACGCAGTATTTT. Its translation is CASRASGDVTDTQYF.

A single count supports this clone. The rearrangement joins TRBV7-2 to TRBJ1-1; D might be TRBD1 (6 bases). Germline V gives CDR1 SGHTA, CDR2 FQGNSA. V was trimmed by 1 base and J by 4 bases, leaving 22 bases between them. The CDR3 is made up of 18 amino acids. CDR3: CASSLGGGGGLGGTEAFF. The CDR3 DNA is TGTGCCAGCAGCTTAGGGGGGGGCGGGGGGCTCGGCGGCACTGAAGCTTTCTTT.

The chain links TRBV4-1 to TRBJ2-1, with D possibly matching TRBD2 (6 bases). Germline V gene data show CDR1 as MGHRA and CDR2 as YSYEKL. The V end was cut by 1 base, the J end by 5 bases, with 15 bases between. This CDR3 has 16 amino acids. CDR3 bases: TGCGCCAGCAGCCAAGCCGGCCGGGAGCAAAACAATGAGCAGTTCTTC. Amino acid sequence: CASSQAGREQNNEQFF.

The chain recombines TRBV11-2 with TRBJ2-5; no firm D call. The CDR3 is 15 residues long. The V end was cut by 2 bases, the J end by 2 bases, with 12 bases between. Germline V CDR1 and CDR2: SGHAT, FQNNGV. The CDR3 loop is CASSLRSAPQETQYF. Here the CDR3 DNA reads TGTGCCAGCAGCTTACGCTCAGCGCCGCAAGAGACCCAGTACTTC.

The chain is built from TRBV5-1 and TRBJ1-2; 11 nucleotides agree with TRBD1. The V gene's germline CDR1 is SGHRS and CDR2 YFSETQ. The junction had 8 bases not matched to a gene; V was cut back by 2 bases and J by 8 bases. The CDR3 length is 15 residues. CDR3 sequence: CASSLSGQGASGYTF. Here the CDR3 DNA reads TGCGCCAGCAGCTTATCCGGACAGGGGGCGAGCGGCTACACCTTC. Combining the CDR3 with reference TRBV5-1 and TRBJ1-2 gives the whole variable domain KAGVTQTPRYLIKTRGQQVTLSCSPISGHRSVSWYQQTPGQGLQFLFEYFSETQRNKGNFPGRFSGRQFSNSRSEMNVSTLELGDSALYLCASSLSGQGASGYTFGSGTRLTVV.

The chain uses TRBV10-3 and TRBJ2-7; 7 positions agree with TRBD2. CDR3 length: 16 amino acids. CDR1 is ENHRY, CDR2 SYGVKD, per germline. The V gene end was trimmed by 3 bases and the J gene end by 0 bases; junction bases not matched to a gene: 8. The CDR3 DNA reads TGTGCCATCAGTGACCGCGGGGGTTTGAGCTCCTACGAGCAGTACTTC. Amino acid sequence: CAISDRGGLSSYEQYF.

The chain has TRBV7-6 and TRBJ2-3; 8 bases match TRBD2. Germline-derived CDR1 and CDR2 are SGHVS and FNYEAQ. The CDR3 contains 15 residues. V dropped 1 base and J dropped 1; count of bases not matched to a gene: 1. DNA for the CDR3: TGTGCCAGCAGCTTAGGAGCGGGGGGCACAGATACGCAGTATTTT. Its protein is CASSLGAGGTDTQYF.

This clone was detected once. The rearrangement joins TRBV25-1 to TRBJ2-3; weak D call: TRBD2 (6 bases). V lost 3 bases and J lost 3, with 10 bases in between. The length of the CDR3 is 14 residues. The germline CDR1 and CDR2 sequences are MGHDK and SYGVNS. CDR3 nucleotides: TGTGCCAGCAGTGACGTGGGGACTACAGATACGCAGTATTTT. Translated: CASSDVGTTDTQYF.

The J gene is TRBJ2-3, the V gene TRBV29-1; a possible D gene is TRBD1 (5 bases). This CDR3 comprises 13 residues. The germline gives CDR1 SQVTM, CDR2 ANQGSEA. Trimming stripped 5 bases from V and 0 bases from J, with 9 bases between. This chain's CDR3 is CSVQRGSTDTQYF. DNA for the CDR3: TGCAGCGTTCAAAGGGGAAGCACAGATACGCAGTATTTT.

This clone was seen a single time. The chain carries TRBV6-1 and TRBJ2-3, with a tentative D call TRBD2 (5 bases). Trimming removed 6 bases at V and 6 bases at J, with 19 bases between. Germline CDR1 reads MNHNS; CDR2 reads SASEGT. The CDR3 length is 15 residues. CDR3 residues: CASRADVRRADTQYF. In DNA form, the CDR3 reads TGTGCCAGCAGAGCGGACGTTAGACGAGCGGATACGCAGTATTTT.

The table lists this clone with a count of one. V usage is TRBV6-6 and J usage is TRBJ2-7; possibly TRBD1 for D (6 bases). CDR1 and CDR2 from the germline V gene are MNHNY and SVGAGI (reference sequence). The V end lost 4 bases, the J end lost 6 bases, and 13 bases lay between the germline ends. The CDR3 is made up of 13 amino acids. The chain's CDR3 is CASSSGQGTEQYF. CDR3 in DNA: TGTGCCAGCAGTTCCGGGCAGGGGACCGAGCAGTACTTC.

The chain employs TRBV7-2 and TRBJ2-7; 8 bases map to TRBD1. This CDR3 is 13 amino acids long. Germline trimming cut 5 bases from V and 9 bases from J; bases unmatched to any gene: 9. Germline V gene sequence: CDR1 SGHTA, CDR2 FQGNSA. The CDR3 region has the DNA TGTGCCAGCAGCACCCGGGACAGGCCGTCGCAGTACTTC. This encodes CASSTRDRPSQYF.

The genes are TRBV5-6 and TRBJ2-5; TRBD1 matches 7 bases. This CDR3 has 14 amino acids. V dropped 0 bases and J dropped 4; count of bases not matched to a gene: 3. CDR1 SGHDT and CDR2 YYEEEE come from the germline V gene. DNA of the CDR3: TGTGCCAGCAGCTTGGGGACAGGCGGAGAGACCCAGTACTTC. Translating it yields CASSLGTGGETQYF. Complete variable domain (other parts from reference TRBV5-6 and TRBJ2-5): DAGVTQSPTHLIKTRGQQVTLRCSPKSGHDTVSWYQQALGQGPQFIFQYYEEEERQRGNFPDRFSGHQFPNYSSELNVNALLLGDSALYLCASSLGTGGETQYFGPGTRLLVL.

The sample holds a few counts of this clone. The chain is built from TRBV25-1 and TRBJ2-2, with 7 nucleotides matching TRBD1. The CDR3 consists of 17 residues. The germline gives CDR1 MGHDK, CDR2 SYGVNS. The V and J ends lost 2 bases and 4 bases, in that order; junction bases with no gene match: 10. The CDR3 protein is CASSEGRGRGLTGELFF. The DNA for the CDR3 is TGTGCCAGCAGTGAAGGACGGGGTAGGGGGCTCACCGGGGAGCTGTTTTTT.

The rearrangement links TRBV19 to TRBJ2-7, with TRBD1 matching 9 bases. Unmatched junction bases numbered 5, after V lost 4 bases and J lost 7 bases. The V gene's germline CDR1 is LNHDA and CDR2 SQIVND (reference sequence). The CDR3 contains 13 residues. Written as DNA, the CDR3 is TGTGCCAGTAGTAGGGGACAGGGATGGGAGCAGTACTTC. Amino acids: CASSRGQGWEQYF.